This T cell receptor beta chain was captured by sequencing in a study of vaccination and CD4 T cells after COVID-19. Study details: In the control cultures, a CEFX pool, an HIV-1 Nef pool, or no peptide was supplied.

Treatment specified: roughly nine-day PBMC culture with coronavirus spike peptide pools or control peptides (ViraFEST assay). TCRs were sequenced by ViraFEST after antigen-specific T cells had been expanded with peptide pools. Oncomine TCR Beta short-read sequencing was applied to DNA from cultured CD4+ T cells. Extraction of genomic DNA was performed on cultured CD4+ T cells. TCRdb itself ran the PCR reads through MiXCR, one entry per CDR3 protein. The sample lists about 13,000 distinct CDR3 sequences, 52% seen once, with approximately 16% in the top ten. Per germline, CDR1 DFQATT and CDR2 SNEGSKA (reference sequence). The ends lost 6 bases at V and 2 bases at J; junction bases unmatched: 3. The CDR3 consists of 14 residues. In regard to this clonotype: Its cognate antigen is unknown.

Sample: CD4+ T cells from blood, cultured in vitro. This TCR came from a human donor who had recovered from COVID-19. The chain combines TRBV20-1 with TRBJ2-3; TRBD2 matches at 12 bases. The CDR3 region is CSARTSGNTDTQYF. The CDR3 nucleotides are TGCAGTGCGCGGACTAGCGGGAACACAGATACGCAGTATTTT.